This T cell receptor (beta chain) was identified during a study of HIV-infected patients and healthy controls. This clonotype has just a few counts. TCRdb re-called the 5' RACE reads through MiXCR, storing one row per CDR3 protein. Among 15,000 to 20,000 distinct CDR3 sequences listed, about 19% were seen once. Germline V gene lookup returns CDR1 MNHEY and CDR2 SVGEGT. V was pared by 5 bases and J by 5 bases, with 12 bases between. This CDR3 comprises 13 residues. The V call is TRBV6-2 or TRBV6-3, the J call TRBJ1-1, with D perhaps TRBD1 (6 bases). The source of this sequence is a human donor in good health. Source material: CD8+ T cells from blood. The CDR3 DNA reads TGTGCCAGCAGTAAAAACAGGGAAACTGAAGCTTTCTTT. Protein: CASSKNRETEAFF.